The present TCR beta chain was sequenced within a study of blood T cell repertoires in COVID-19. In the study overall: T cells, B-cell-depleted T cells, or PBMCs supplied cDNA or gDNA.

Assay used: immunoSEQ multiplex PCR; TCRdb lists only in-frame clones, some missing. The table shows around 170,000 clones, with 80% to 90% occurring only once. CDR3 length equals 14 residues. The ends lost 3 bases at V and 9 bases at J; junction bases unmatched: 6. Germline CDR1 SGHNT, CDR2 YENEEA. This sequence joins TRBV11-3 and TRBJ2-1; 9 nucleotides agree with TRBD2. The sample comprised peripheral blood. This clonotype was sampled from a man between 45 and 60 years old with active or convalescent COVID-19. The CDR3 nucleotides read TGTGCCAGCAGCTTTCGCGGGGGGGCTGGTGAGCAGTTCTTC. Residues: CASSFRGGAGEQFF.